A single sample gave rise to the 13 T cell receptor beta chains below, sequenced in a study of OX40 agonist ivuxolimab in advanced cancers. Assay used: immunoSEQ multiplex PCR; TCRdb lists only in-frame clones, some missing. The sample has about 70,000 clones; about four fifths are singletons. Sequenced here: CD4+ or CD8+ T cells sorted from blood, sampled in a trial of the OX40 agonist ivuxolimab. These receptor sequences come from an adult with an advanced solid tumor such as melanoma, head and neck, liver or kidney cancer.

The genes are TRBV5-1 and TRBJ1-2; unclear D gene. V was shortened by 2 bases and J by 8 bases, with 13 bases between the two germline ends. The CDR3 consists of 13 residues. Germline values: CDR1 SGHRS, CDR2 YFSETQ. CDR3: CASSLNNLGGYTF. CDR3 nucleotides: TGCGCCAGCAGCTTAAATAATTTGGGCGGCTACACCTTC.

This clone was detected only once. In DNA form, the CDR3 reads TGTGCCAGCAGCCCCCAGGGCGGGAGTTTCTACGAGCAGTACTTC. Its translation: CASSPQGGSFYEQYF. J is TRBJ2-7 and V is TRBV7-2; 7 nucleotides agree with TRBD2. The CDR3 contains 15 residues. The V gene's germline CDR1 is SGHTA and CDR2 FQGNSA. With V trimmed by 5 bases and J by 3 bases, 10 bases remained unmatched.

This chain links TRBV5-1 with TRBJ1-1; no clear D. The V gene's germline CDR1 is SGHRS and CDR2 YFSETQ. Trimming took off 0 bases at V and 0 bases at J, with 15 bases between the two ends. CDR3 size: 17 residues. The CDR3 nucleotides are TGCGCCAGCAGCTTGGCCGGCGGGCATAATTTGAACACTGAAGCTTTCTTT. Encoded protein: CASSLAGGHNLNTEAFF.

The chain uses TRBV11-2 and TRBJ2-2; 12 positions agree with TRBD1. Trimming cost V 2 bases and J 4 bases; bases outside gene matches: 2. Germline CDR1 and CDR2: SGHAT and FQNNGV. The CDR3 consists of 16 residues. The CDR3 here is CASSLWGQGATGELFF. CDR3 coding DNA: TGTGCCAGCAGCTTATGGGGACAGGGGGCCACCGGGGAGCTGTTTTTT.

This rearrangement joins TRBV28 to TRBJ1-2; D remains ambiguous. Germline V gene data show CDR1 as MDHEN and CDR2 as SYDVKM. The CDR3 has 12 amino acids. The V gene lost 6 bases and the J gene lost 4 bases, with 9 bases spanning the gap. CDR3 nucleotides: TGTGCCAGCAGCCCCGCCACCTATGGCTACACCTTC. Residues: CASSPATYGYTF.

The rearrangement uses TRBV5-5 and TRBJ1-6; weak D call: TRBD1 (6 bases). Germline V gene lookup returns CDR1 SGHKS and CDR2 YYEKEE (reference sequence). V was clipped by 0 bases and J by 5 bases, with 9 bases between them. The CDR3 loop spans 15 amino acids. CDR3 DNA sequence: TGTGCCAGCAGCTTGGACAGGGTTGATAATTCACCCCTCCACTTT. Translating gives CASSLDRVDNSPLHF.

V is TRBV29-1 and J is TRBJ1-4; a possible D gene is TRBD1 (6 bases). CDR3 length: 14 residues. The V end lost 4 bases, the J end lost 6 bases, and 15 bases lay between the germline ends. Germline V gene sequence: CDR1 SQVTM, CDR2 ANQGSEA. CDR3 DNA sequence: TGCAGCGTTGCCCCAACAGGGAATCATGAAAAACTGTTTTTT. This gives the protein CSVAPTGNHEKLFF.

Notes on this clone: The junction shows a germline mismatch at one end, possibly a read error. This chain connects TRBV19 to TRBJ2-7, with D possibly matching TRBD2 (6 bases). CDR3 length: 13 residues. Germline V lookup: CDR1 LNHDA, CDR2 SQIVND (reference sequence). The CDR3 DNA sequence: TGTGCCAGTAGTATCTCGGCGGGGTGGGAGCAGCACTTC. Translating gives CASSISAGWEQHF.

The rearrangement links TRBV11-2 to TRBJ2-3; either TRBD1 or TRBD2 may supply D (5 bases each). The ends were cut back, 5 bases at V and 4 bases at J, with 10 bases in the middle. This CDR3 contains 13 residues. The germline gives CDR1 SGHAT, CDR2 FQNNGV. The CDR3 bases are TGTGCCAGCAGCACGGGACGTGCAGATACGCAGTATTTT. Its protein is CASSTGRADTQYF.

The chain combines TRBV27 with TRBJ1-1; D uncertain. V was trimmed by 0 bases and J by 4 bases, leaving 6 bases between them. Per the germline V gene, CDR1 is MNHEY and CDR2 is SMNVEV (reference sequence). The CDR3 spans 13 residues. The chain's CDR3 is CASSLSIFTEAFF. The CDR3 DNA sequence: TGTGCCAGCAGTTTATCTATTTTCACTGAAGCTTTCTTT.

The chain is built from TRBV10-3 and TRBJ2-3; D is unclear. The CDR3 runs to 12 residues. V lost 8 bases and J lost 3, with 9 bases in between. Germline loops: CDR1 ENHRY, CDR2 SYGVKD. The CDR3: CAISAPTDTQYF. The DNA for the CDR3 is TGTGCCATCTCGGCTCCGACAGATACGCAGTATTTT.

This sequence joins TRBV5-1 and TRBJ2-1; D is undetermined. The germline V and J ends were trimmed by 0 bases and 4 bases, with 11 bases remaining between them. CDR3 length equals 15 residues. The germline gives CDR1 SGHRS, CDR2 YFSETQ. The CDR3 coding sequence is TGCGCCAGCAGCTTGGGTTCGCCCGGTTACAATGAGCAGTTCTTC. Its translation is CASSLGSPGYNEQFF.

V and J are TRBV12-5 and TRBJ1-3; tentative D call: TRBD1 (6 bases). Germline loops: CDR1 LGHNT, CDR2 FRNRAP. The V end lost 6 bases, the J end lost 2 bases, and 14 bases lay between the germline ends. The CDR3 is 15 residues long. The CDR3 coding sequence is TGTGCTAGTGGATCCAACAGGGAGGCTGGAAACACCATATATTTT. This codes for CASGSNREAGNTIYF.